Below are 9 T cell receptor beta chains sequenced from a single sample in a study of T cell responses to AZD1222 COVID-19 vaccine. Clones were sequenced by immunoSEQ multiplex PCR, and TCRdb holds only the in-frame ones, with some missing. The table has just over 90,000 clones, 80% to 90% seen once. The specimen was peripheral blood, collected 28 days after the second AZD1222 dose. All receptors come from an adult who received the AZD1222 COVID-19 vaccine.

The chain links TRBV7-9 to TRBJ2-2; TRBD2 matches 8 bases. The length of the CDR3 is 17 residues. Germline CDR1 and CDR2: SEHNR and FQNEAQ (reference sequence). Trimming removed 6 bases from V and 0 bases from J; junction bases left unmatched: 9. In nucleotides, the CDR3 is TGTGCCAGCAGTCACCGCCGGGGGGGCGCGAACACCGGGGAGCTGTTTTTT. Protein product: CASSHRRGGANTGELFF.

The chain combines TRBV12-3 or TRBV12-4 with TRBJ1-1; D unresolved. V shed 5 bases and J shed 12 bases, with 19 bases lying between them. The CDR3 has 13 residues. The DNA for the CDR3 is TGTGCCAGCAGTCCCCTCTTAGTCGGGTACCCTTTCTTT. Protein product: CASSPLLVGYPFF.

The chain joins TRBV6-1 to TRBJ2-3; TRBD2 matches at 11 bases. The CDR3 runs 16 residues. Per the germline V gene, CDR1 is MNHNS and CDR2 is SASEGT. The V gene end was trimmed by 1 base and the J gene end by 5 bases; junction bases not matched to a gene: 5. The CDR3 DNA is TGTGCCAGCAGTGAAGTGGTAGCGGGAGGGGGAGATACGCAGTATTTT. This codes for CASSEVVAGGGDTQYF.

The V call is TRBV19, the J call TRBJ1-1; D not certain. V was shortened by 0 bases and J by 1 base, with 9 bases between the two germline ends. CDR3 length: 15 residues. From germline, CDR1 is LNHDA and CDR2 SQIVND (reference sequence). CDR3 sequence: CASSIDPRGNTEAFF. CDR3 in DNA: TGTGCCAGTAGTATAGATCCCAGAGGGAACACTGAAGCTTTCTTT.

The CDR3 loop is CASSPSRGASSSYEQYF. In nucleotides, the CDR3 is TGTGCCAGCTCACCTTCGCGGGGGGCTAGTAGTTCCTACGAGCAGTACTTC. The gene calls are TRBV18 and TRBJ2-7, with TRBD2 matching 8 bases. Germline values: CDR1 KGHSH, CDR2 LQKENI. CDR3 length equals 17 residues. Germline trimming cut 3 bases from V and 1 base from J; bases unmatched to any gene: 11.

This chain joins TRBV18 and TRBJ1-4, with 8 bases lining up with TRBD1. The CDR3 is made up of 16 amino acids. V gave up 0 bases and J gave up 8 bases; unmatched junction bases: 8. The V gene's germline CDR1 is KGHSH and CDR2 LQKENI. The CDR3 loop is CASSPPGTGGGEKLFF. The CDR3 DNA follows: TGTGCCAGCTCACCACCAGGGACAGGCGGAGGGGAAAAACTGTTTTTT.

The chain carries TRBV6-5 and TRBJ1-1; D unresolved. The CDR3 has 14 amino acids. The V end lost 0 bases, the J end lost 5 bases, and 10 bases lay between the germline ends. The germline gives CDR1 MNHEY, CDR2 SVGAGI. The CDR3 DNA reads as TGTGCCAGCAGTTACTCGATGCGGAGGACTGAAGCTTTCTTT. Its protein is CASSYSMRRTEAFF.

The chain uses TRBV6-6 and TRBJ1-1; the match to TRBD1 covers 10 bases. Germline CDR1 MNHNY, CDR2 SVGAGI (reference sequence). The CDR3 runs to 14 residues. The ends lost 6 bases at V and 5 bases at J; junction bases unmatched: 6. The DNA of the CDR3 is TGTGCCAGCAGCCTCGGACAGGGGGGGACTGAAGCTTTCTTT. Translated, it gives CASSLGQGGTEAFF.

V gene TRBV12-5 combines with J gene TRBJ1-5; D may be TRBD1 (5 bases). The CDR3 loop spans 13 amino acids. Germline-derived CDR1 and CDR2 are LGHNT and FRNRAP. Trimming shortened V by 4 bases and J by 7 bases, and 11 bases separated the two germline ends. Here the CDR3 reads CASGSDRGQPQHF. The CDR3 nucleotides read TGTGCTAGTGGTTCCGACCGGGGCCAGCCCCAGCATTTT.